Detailed here is one T cell receptor beta chain. This sample was included in a study of blood T cell repertoires in COVID-19. Across the whole study: T cells, B-cell-depleted T cells, or PBMCs supplied cDNA or gDNA.

Per germline, CDR1 SGDLS and CDR2 YYNGEE. J lost 5 bases, V lost 3 bases, and 11 bases had no gene match. The length of the CDR3 is 17 residues. Repertoires were generated with immunoSEQ multiplex PCR, while TCRdb's copy carries only in-frame clones and drops some. The sample lists roughly 150,000 clones, 65% to 90% occurring once. Sequencing was done on a sample of peripheral blood. The receptor comes from a man over 45 with acute or convalescent COVID-19. The V and J genes are TRBV9 and TRBJ2-5; 12 nucleotides align to TRBD2. CDR3 loop: CASSEGASGGAGETQYF. The DNA for the CDR3 is TGTGCCAGCAGCGAGGGTGCTAGCGGGGGGGCGGGCGAGACCCAGTACTTC.